Shown below are 24 T cell receptor beta chains from a single sample sequenced in a study of blood T cell repertoires in COVID-19. Produced via immunoSEQ multiplex PCR; TCRdb's table is partial and in-frame only. The sample includes about 220,000 clones, around four fifths seen only once; the top ten take over 7%. Sequencing was performed on peripheral blood. The source is a woman older than 75 with COVID-19, enrolled during active disease.

The chain employs TRBV7-2 and TRBJ1-1; D possibly corresponds to TRBD1 (5 bases). The CDR3 is 15 residues long. Trimming removed 5 bases from V and 3 bases from J, with 16 bases in between. Germline-derived CDR1 and CDR2 are SGHTA and FQGNSA. CDR3 amino acids: CASSPPSAGYTEAFF. The CDR3 bases are TGTGCCAGCAGCCCCCCAAGCGCAGGGTACACTGAAGCTTTCTTT.

The V gene is TRBV19, the J gene TRBJ2-7; 14 bases are shared with TRBD2. This CDR3 has 24 amino acids. Germline assignment: CDR1 LNHDA and CDR2 SQIVND (reference sequence). V was pared by 6 bases and J by 5 bases, with 33 bases of the junction left unmatched. CDR3 region: CASSRPWGEGPVAGTSGSPHEQYF. The CDR3 nucleotides are TGTGCCAGTAGCAGGCCCTGGGGGGAGGGTCCGGTGGCCGGGACTAGCGGGAGTCCCCACGAGCAGTACTTC.

The V and J genes are TRBV6-5 and TRBJ1-2; D is ambiguous. CDR1 and CDR2 from the germline V gene are MNHEY and SVGAGI. Trimming removed 0 bases from V and 6 bases from J, with 8 bases in between. The CDR3 contains 13 residues. The CDR3 protein is CASSYSRRDGYTF. CDR3 DNA sequence: TGTGCCAGCAGTTACTCCCGGCGGGATGGCTACACCTTC.

The genes are TRBV2 and TRBJ2-3; maybe TRBD2 (5 bases). The CDR3 is 13 residues long. Per the germline V gene, CDR1 is SNHLY and CDR2 is FYNNEI. The V gene lost 8 bases and the J gene lost 2 bases, with 11 bases spanning the gap. DNA for the CDR3: TGTGCCAGCTTAGCGAGCTTCACAGATACGCAGTATTTT. This gives the protein CASLASFTDTQYF.

The V gene is TRBV24-1, the J gene TRBJ2-1; 14 positions agree with TRBD2. CDR1 is KGHDR and CDR2 is SFDVKD in the germline V gene. The CDR3 covers 17 residues. The V segment lost 1 base and the J segment 8 bases; nucleotides outside the gene matches: 6. The CDR3 loop is CATSDFGTSGSGYEQFF. The DNA for the CDR3 is TGTGCCACCAGTGATTTTGGGACTAGCGGGAGCGGGTATGAGCAGTTCTTC.

This chain connects TRBV12-3 or TRBV12-4 to TRBJ2-5, with 7 bases aligning to TRBD2. The CDR3 extends over 13 amino acids. V was clipped by 6 bases and J by 7 bases; unmatched bases: 8. The DNA of the CDR3 is TGTGCCAGCAGAGTGGACTGGGGGGGGACCCAGTACTTC. Translation: CASRVDWGGTQYF.

V gene TRBV3-1 (or the pseudogene TRBV3-2) combines with J gene TRBJ2-1; the match to TRBD2 covers 11 bases. This CDR3 region has 14 residues. V trimming: 4 bases; J trimming: 13 bases; junction bases outside the gene matches: 9. Germline CDR1 and CDR2: LGHDT and YNNKEL (reference sequence). CDR3 nucleotides: TGTGCCAGCAGCCGGGGTAGCGGGGGGGCGTCCCAGTTCTTC. Residues: CASSRGSGGASQFF.

The chain is built from TRBV15 and TRBJ1-4; a weak D match, TRBD1 (6 bases). This CDR3 spans 14 amino acids. The germline V and J ends were trimmed by 4 bases and 3 bases, with 9 bases remaining between them. Per the germline V gene, CDR1 is LNHNV and CDR2 is YYDKDF (reference sequence). DNA of the CDR3: TGTGCCACCAGCAAAACAGGGCCTAATGAAAAACTGTTTTTT. Amino acids: CATSKTGPNEKLFF. Supplemented by reference TRBV15 and TRBJ1-4, the full variable domain reads DAMVIQNPRYQVTQFGKPVTLSCSQTLNHNVMYWYQQKSSQAPKLLFHYYDKDFNNEADTPDNFQSRRPNTSFCFLDIRSPGLGDTAMYLCATSKTGPNEKLFFGSGTQLSVL.

The rearrangement links TRBV19 to TRBJ2-7; no firm D call. V lost 3 bases and J lost 2, with 14 bases in between. The CDR3 is 15 residues long. In germline, CDR1 is LNHDA, CDR2 SQIVND (reference sequence). CDR3 in amino acids: CASSIRRSLTYEQYF. The CDR3, as DNA: TGTGCCAGTAGTATTAGGCGGTCCCTTACCTACGAGCAGTACTTC.

Concerning this clone: The identical CDR3 is also encoded by other nucleotide sequences in the sample. CDR3 sequence: CAWSSGGNQPQHF. The CDR3 region has the DNA TGTGCCTGGAGTTCCGGGGGGAATCAGCCCCAGCATTTT. The genes are TRBV30 and TRBJ1-5; perhaps TRBD1 as D (5 bases). CDR1 and CDR2 (germline): GTSNPN, SVGIG (reference sequence). This CDR3 is 13 amino acids long. The V gene lost 2 bases and the J gene lost 4 bases, with 9 bases spanning the gap.

The chain couples TRBV5-1 to TRBJ2-7, with a tentative D call TRBD1 (7 bases). The V end was cut by 4 bases, the J end by 2 bases, with 13 bases between. The CDR3 has 14 residues. Germline values: CDR1 SGHRS, CDR2 YFSETQ. This chain's CDR3 is CASSPTGTPYEQYF. The CDR3, as DNA: TGCGCCAGCAGCCCGACAGGGACTCCCTACGAGCAGTACTTC. Variable domain in full (rest from reference TRBV5-1 and TRBJ2-7): KAGVTQTPRYLIKTRGQQVTLSCSPISGHRSVSWYQQTPGQGLQFLFEYFSETQRNKGNFPGRFSGRQFSNSRSEMNVSTLELGDSALYLCASSPTGTPYEQYFGPGTRLTVT.

This clone was counted only a few times. The chain uses TRBV12-5 and TRBJ2-7; D unresolved. CDR1 and CDR2 from the germline V gene are LGHNT and FRNRAP. This CDR3 is 12 amino acids long. Trimming left V 4 bases short and J 6 bases short, with 10 bases between. This chain's CDR3 is CASGSEPPEQYF. In nucleotides, the CDR3 is TGTGCTAGTGGTTCTGAGCCACCCGAGCAGTACTTC.

The chain carries TRBV18 and TRBJ1-6; the match to TRBD1 covers 8 bases. V trimming: 5 bases; J trimming: 6 bases; junction bases outside the gene matches: 6. The germline gives CDR1 KGHSH, CDR2 LQKENI. CDR3 length equals 15 residues. CDR3: CASSTTGEPNSPLHF. The CDR3 DNA reads TGTGCCAGCTCAACGACAGGGGAGCCTAATTCACCCCTCCACTTT.

The chain employs TRBV5-1 and TRBJ1-1; D is unresolved. CDR1 and CDR2 (germline): SGHRS, YFSETQ. The CDR3 has 13 residues. The V end was cut by 1 base, the J end by 1 base, with 5 bases between. The CDR3 sequence: CASSLMRNTEAFF. The DNA for the CDR3 is TGCGCCAGCAGCTTGATGAGGAACACTGAAGCTTTCTTT. Full variable domain (missing parts from reference TRBV5-1 and TRBJ1-1): KAGVTQTPRYLIKTRGQQVTLSCSPISGHRSVSWYQQTPGQGLQFLFEYFSETQRNKGNFPGRFSGRQFSNSRSEMNVSTLELGDSALYLCASSLMRNTEAFFGQGTRLTVV.

V usage is TRBV7-3 and J usage is TRBJ2-2; TRBD2 is a possible D gene (5 bases). This CDR3 has 17 residues. Trimming removed 3 bases from V and 0 bases from J, with 14 bases in between. CDR1 is SGHTA, CDR2 FQGTGA, per germline. The CDR3 loop reads CASSFSGGPANTGELFF. The DNA of the CDR3 is TGTGCCAGCAGCTTTTCAGGAGGTCCGGCGAACACCGGGGAGCTGTTTTTT.

The chain couples TRBV2 to TRBJ1-1; tentatively, D is TRBD1 (5 bases). The CDR3 spans 13 residues. Deletions cut 8 bases from V and 5 bases from J, with 15 bases between. Germline CDR1 reads SNHLY; CDR2 reads FYNNEI. The chain's CDR3 is CASRQGVRTEAFF. CDR3 DNA: TGTGCCAGCCGGCAGGGCGTGAGGACTGAAGCTTTCTTT.

This sequence joins TRBV29-1 and TRBJ2-5, with 7 bases matching TRBD1. Germline V gives CDR1 SQVTM, CDR2 ANQGSEA. J gave up 4 bases and V 6 bases, and 14 bases lay outside the gene matches. The CDR3 extends over 15 amino acids. CDR3 nucleotides: TGCAGCGTCGACCAATATGGACAGGTAGGAGAGACCCAGTACTTC. Translation gives CSVDQYGQVGETQYF. Supplemented by reference TRBV29-1 and TRBJ2-5, the full variable domain reads SAVISQKPSRDICQRGTSLTIQCQVDSQVTMMFWYRQQPGQSLTLIATANQGSEATYESGFVIDKFPISRPNLTFSTLTVSNMSPEDSSIYLCSVDQYGQVGETQYFGPGTRLLVL.

This chain links TRBV12-2 with TRBJ2-2; the table assigns TRBD1, which was not confirmed against the DNA. TRBV12-2 is noted as a pseudogene. The length of the CDR3 is 17 residues. The CDR3: CASRLAEDRGNTGELFF. The CDR3 DNA sequence: TGTGCAAGTCGCTTAGCGGAGGACAGGGGGAACACCGGGGAGCTGTTTTTT.

This chain joins TRBV11-2 and TRBJ1-2; D might be TRBD1 (5 bases). This CDR3 region has 17 residues. The germline V and J ends were trimmed by 0 bases and 3 bases, with 17 bases remaining between them. Per the germline V gene, CDR1 is SGHAT and CDR2 is FQNNGV. For the CDR3, the DNA is TGTGCCAGCAGCTTAGATCGAGGGACTCAAGGTGACTATGGCTACACCTTC. It translates to CASSLDRGTQGDYGYTF.

The chain is built from TRBV6-5 and TRBJ2-7; 11 bases agree with TRBD1. The trim removed 6 bases at V and 5 bases at J, leaving 6 bases unmatched. CDR3 length: 14 residues. CDR1 MNHEY and CDR2 SVGAGI come from the germline V gene. CDR3 DNA sequence: TGTGCCAGCAGAGAGGGACAGGGGGTCCACGAGCAGTACTTC. Its protein is CASREGQGVHEQYF.

V is TRBV7-9 and J is TRBJ1-2, with TRBD1 matching 7 bases. The CDR3 loop spans 14 amino acids. V trimming: 4 bases; J trimming: 0 bases; junction bases outside the gene matches: 2. The germline CDR1 and CDR2 sequences are SEHNR and FQNEAQ (reference sequence). The CDR3 bases are TGTGCCAGCAGCTCCGACAGGGCTAACTATGGCTACACCTTC. Protein product: CASSSDRANYGYTF.

The chain is built from TRBV6-2 or TRBV6-3 and TRBJ2-1, with TRBD2 identical over 11 bases. Germline V gene lookup returns CDR1 MNHEY and CDR2 SVGEGT. The CDR3 sequence is 16 residues long. V lost 6 bases and J lost 0; bases outside the gene matches: 4. The CDR3 loop reads CASSWTSGPSYNEQFF. The DNA of the CDR3 is TGTGCCAGCAGCTGGACTAGCGGGCCCTCCTACAATGAGCAGTTCTTC.

The genes are TRBV7-9 and TRBJ1-4; 7 bases match TRBD1. The CDR3 loop spans 14 amino acids. The germline V gene encodes CDR1 SEHNR and CDR2 FQNEAQ (reference sequence). V dropped 3 bases and J dropped 5; count of bases not matched to a gene: 3. CDR3 sequence (DNA): TGTGCCAGCAGCTTTGGGACAGTAAATGAAAAACTGTTTTTT. Its translation is CASSFGTVNEKLFF.

The V call is TRBV4-2, the J call TRBJ2-1; 13 bases align to TRBD2. Germline CDR1 LGHNA, CDR2 YNFKEQ. The CDR3 covers 15 residues. Losses at the gene ends were 4 bases for V and 8 bases for J; bases not matched to a gene: 5. As DNA, the CDR3 is TGTGCCAGCAGCCCAACTAGCGGGGGGGCCTATGAGCAGTTCTTC. Its protein is CASSPTSGGAYEQFF.